The 31 T cell receptor beta chains presented below share a single source sample, sequenced in a study of PD-1 blockade in classical Hodgkin lymphoma. The protocol was immunoSEQ multiplex PCR, while the TCRdb copy is restricted to in-frame clones and leaves out a portion. The table lists about 93,000 clones, roughly 78% of them singletons, with around 8.9% in the top ten. Time point here: cycle 4 day 1 (C4D1), after less than seven weeks of nivolumab. Every patient experienced relapse after autologous stem cell transplantation, and brentuximab vedotin exposure varied. This specimen consisted of peripheral blood mononuclear cells (PBMCs), obtained before the fourth cycle of nivolumab. These receptors originate from a human donor with classical Hodgkin lymphoma.

This clone was counted a few times. CDR3 DNA: TGCGCCAGCAGCCAAAGGACAGGGGGAATCGGGGAGCTGTTTTTT. Its translation: CASSQRTGGIGELFF. The V call is TRBV4-1, the J call TRBJ2-2, with TRBD1 identical over 10 bases. The length of the CDR3 is 15 residues. CDR1 and CDR2 from the germline V gene are MGHRA and YSYEKL. V lost 2 bases and J lost 7; bases outside the gene matches: 4.

V gene TRBV6-6 combines with J gene TRBJ2-3, with 12 bases matching TRBD2. The CDR3 has 16 residues. Unmatched junction bases numbered 8, after V lost 4 bases and J lost 6 bases. CDR1 is MNHNY, CDR2 SVGAGI, per germline (reference sequence). This chain's CDR3 is CASSSVSSGRADTQYF. CDR3 bases: TGTGCCAGCAGTTCGGTGTCTAGCGGGAGGGCGGATACGCAGTATTTT.

This clone was detected a few times. J is TRBJ2-4 and V is TRBV7-9, with 8 bases matching TRBD1. There are 14 residues in the CDR3. V lost 4 bases and J lost 7; bases outside the gene matches: 6. CDR1 and CDR2 from the germline V gene are SEHNR and FQNEAQ (reference sequence). The CDR3 DNA reads TGTGCCAGCAGCTCCGAAGGGACAGGTAACATTCAGTACTTC. Its protein is CASSSEGTGNIQYF. The full variable domain, rest sourced from reference TRBV7-9 and TRBJ2-4, is DTGVSQNPRHKITKRGQNVTFRCDPISEHNRLYWYRQTLGQGPEFLTYFQNEAQLEKSRLLSDRFSAERPKGSFSTLEIQRTEQGDSAMYLCASSSEGTGNIQYFGAGTRLSVL.

V usage is TRBV18 and J usage is TRBJ1-2, with a weak D call TRBD1 (6 bases). Germline CDR1 is KGHSH and CDR2 is LQKENI. Trimming cost V 0 bases and J 2 bases, with 13 bases left between them. This CDR3 region has 16 residues. The CDR3 bases are TGTGCCAGCTCACCACCGGCTGTCAGGGGCAACTATGGCTACACCTTC. It is translated as CASSPPAVRGNYGYTF.

J is TRBJ1-1 and V is TRBV2, with D unresolved. The CDR3 is 14 residues long. Per germline, CDR1 SNHLY and CDR2 FYNNEI. The V gene lost 6 bases and the J gene lost 3 bases, with 14 bases spanning the gap. As DNA, the CDR3 is TGTGCCAGCAGAGTCCGACCGGTAGACACTGAAGCTTTCTTT. As protein: CASRVRPVDTEAFF.

The CDR3 reads CASSPSGAGLHEQYF. The CDR3 nucleotides are TGTGCCAGCAGCCCCAGCGGGGCGGGGTTACACGAGCAGTACTTC. The rearrangement joins TRBV9 to TRBJ2-7, with 7 nucleotides matching TRBD2. V shed 4 bases, J shed 5 bases, and the junction held 12 bases outside the gene matches. CDR1 is SGDLS, CDR2 YYNGEE, per germline. The CDR3 consists of 15 residues.

The rearrangement uses TRBV7-6 and TRBJ2-2; D not certain. This CDR3 has 15 residues. The germline V and J ends were trimmed by 1 base and 6 bases, with 12 bases remaining between them. Germline V gene sequence: CDR1 SGHVS, CDR2 FNYEAQ. CDR3 bases: TGTGCCAGCAGCTTAGTAGGGCAAAGATCCGGGGAGCTGTTTTTT. Translation: CASSLVGQRSGELFF.

The gene calls are TRBV4-2 and TRBJ1-4, with 7 bases identical to TRBD1. The CDR3 is 16 amino acids. Germline V CDR1 and CDR2: LGHNA, YNFKEQ. V lost 0 bases to trimming and J lost 8 bases; unmatched junction nucleotides: 9. CDR3 loop: CASSQERGQGREKLFF. Here the CDR3 DNA reads TGTGCCAGCAGCCAAGAGAGGGGGCAGGGAAGAGAAAAACTGTTTTTT.

The rearrangement uses TRBV18 and TRBJ2-1; TRBD1 or TRBD2 may be the D gene (6 bases each). Germline CDR1 is KGHSH and CDR2 is LQKENI. The CDR3 sequence is 15 residues long. V was cut by 3 bases and J by 7 bases, with 16 bases left in between. Here the CDR3 DNA reads TGTGCCAGCTCACCCCGGGGGACATCGGGAAATGAGCAGTTCTTC. Its translation is CASSPRGTSGNEQFF.

As DNA, the CDR3 is TGCAGCGTTGGGCCAACAGGGGGCGTAATGAACACTGAAGCTTTCTTT. Amino acid sequence: CSVGPTGGVMNTEAFF. V usage is TRBV29-1 and J usage is TRBJ1-1; TRBD1 aligns across 9 bases. There are 16 residues in the CDR3. Germline-derived CDR1 and CDR2 are SQVTM and ANQGSEA. The ends lost 4 bases at V and 0 bases at J; junction bases unmatched: 9. The complete variable domain, with remaining parts taken from reference TRBV29-1 and TRBJ1-1, reads SAVISQKPSRDICQRGTSLTIQCQVDSQVTMMFWYRQQPGQSLTLIATANQGSEATYESGFVIDKFPISRPNLTFSTLTVSNMSPEDSSIYLCSVGPTGGVMNTEAFFGQGTRLTVV.

The sample holds a few counts of this clone. V gene TRBV10-3 combines with J gene TRBJ2-6; D unresolved. Deletions cut 3 bases from V and 0 bases from J, with 15 bases between. This CDR3 contains 18 residues. The germline CDR1 and CDR2 sequences are ENHRY and SYGVKD. The CDR3 loop reads CAISDHSGKGSGANVLTF. The CDR3 DNA sequence: TGTGCCATCAGTGATCACAGTGGGAAAGGCTCTGGGGCCAACGTCCTGACTTTC.

V is TRBV2 and J is TRBJ1-1; the D gene is possibly TRBD1 (6 bases). The CDR3 is made up of 13 amino acids. Per germline, CDR1 SNHLY and CDR2 FYNNEI. The V gene lost 5 bases and the J gene lost 3 bases, with 10 bases spanning the gap. Here the CDR3 DNA reads TGTGCCAGCAGTTTAGGACAGTACACTGAAGCTTTCTTT. Protein: CASSLGQYTEAFF.

J is TRBJ2-1 and V is TRBV11-1, with D possibly called TRBD1 or TRBD2 (6 bases each). Trimming pared 6 bases from V and 2 bases from J, leaving 17 bases between. The germline V gene has CDR1 SGHAT and CDR2 FQDESV (reference sequence). CDR3 length: 16 residues. The CDR3 DNA reads TGTGCCAGCAGTACAAGGGGGGCCGCCGCCTACAATGAGCAGTTCTTC. Its translation: CASSTRGAAAYNEQFF.

Concerning this clone itself: Other nucleotide sequences in the sample specify the same CDR3. The V gene is TRBV18, the J gene TRBJ2-5; D is ambiguous. The germline V gene encodes CDR1 KGHSH and CDR2 LQKENI. Trimming stripped 3 bases from V and 2 bases from J, with 4 bases between. The CDR3 length is 12 residues. CDR3 residues: CASSPLQETQYF. In DNA form, the CDR3 reads TGTGCCAGCTCACCGCTACAAGAGACCCAGTACTTC. Drawing the rest from reference TRBV18 and TRBJ2-5, the complete variable domain is NAGVMQNPRHLVRRRGQEARLRCSPMKGHSHVYWYRQLPEEGLKFMVYLQKENIIDESGMPKERFSAEFPKEGPSILRIQQVVRGDSAAYFCASSPLQETQYFGPGTRLLVL.

The chain employs TRBV2 and TRBJ2-2, with D perhaps TRBD2 (5 bases). V was cut by 5 bases and J by 5 bases, with 15 bases left in between. This CDR3 has 15 amino acids. CDR1 is SNHLY and CDR2 is FYNNEI in the germline V gene. CDR3 in amino acids: CASSPLGVGTGELFF. CDR3 DNA sequence: TGTGCCAGCAGTCCTCTGGGAGTGGGTACCGGGGAGCTGTTTTTT.

The chain uses TRBV19 and TRBJ2-7; D uncertain. V was clipped by 6 bases and J by 6 bases, with 15 bases between them. This CDR3 contains 13 residues. The germline CDR1 and CDR2 sequences are LNHDA and SQIVND (reference sequence). In DNA form, the CDR3 reads TGTGCCAGTAGATATGCGGATTCGGGCGAGCAGTACTTC. This gives the protein CASRYADSGEQYF.

The V and J genes are TRBV6-5 and TRBJ2-3, with TRBD1 as a possible D gene (5 bases). Trimming cost V 4 bases and J 4 bases, with 9 bases left between them. The CDR3 totals 13 residues. CDR1 MNHEY and CDR2 SVGAGI come from the germline V gene. CDR3 sequence (DNA): TGTGCCAGCAGTTGGCAGGGCGCAGATACGCAGTATTTT. Protein product: CASSWQGADTQYF.

J is TRBJ1-2 and V is TRBV28, with a possible D match to TRBD1 (5 bases). This CDR3 region has 14 residues. The V gene lost 8 bases and the J gene lost 4 bases, with 17 bases spanning the gap. CDR1 MDHEN and CDR2 SYDVKM come from the germline V gene. As DNA, the CDR3 is TGTGCCAGCCGAGACCCGAATGGGGGCTATGGCTACACCTTC. Amino acids: CASRDPNGGYGYTF.

The chain carries TRBV10-3 and TRBJ2-1; 7 nucleotides match TRBD2. This CDR3 region has 15 residues. Looked up from germline, CDR1 is ENHRY and CDR2 is SYGVKD. V gave up 0 bases and J gave up 3 bases; unmatched junction bases: 2. The CDR3 nucleotides are TGTGCCATCAGTGAGTCGGCGGGAGACTACAATGAGCAGTTCTTC. Amino acids: CAISESAGDYNEQFF.

The chain employs TRBV6-5 and TRBJ2-5; D may be TRBD1 or TRBD2 (5 bases each). From germline, CDR1 is MNHEY and CDR2 SVGAGI. V lost 6 bases, J lost 9 bases, and 17 bases lay in between. This CDR3 is 13 amino acids long. The CDR3 DNA is TGTGCCAGCAGCACTGGGGACGCCGGAGCCCAGTACTTC. Amino acids: CASSTGDAGAQYF.

The chain uses TRBV18 and TRBJ1-1; no reliable D call. The V end lost 3 bases, the J end lost 7 bases, and 6 bases lay between the germline ends. The CDR3 loop spans 11 amino acids. Germline V gene sequence: CDR1 KGHSH, CDR2 LQKENI. CDR3 residues: CASSPDFEAFF. The DNA of the CDR3 is TGTGCCAGCTCACCTGACTTTGAAGCTTTCTTT.

The rearrangement links TRBV18 to TRBJ2-4; D is possibly TRBD1 (6 bases). Germline values: CDR1 KGHSH, CDR2 LQKENI. This CDR3 region has 14 residues. The V end lost 2 bases, the J end lost 2 bases, and 7 bases lay between the germline ends. The CDR3 region has the DNA TGTGCCAGCTCACCAACAGGGACCAAAAACATTCAGTACTTC. It encodes CASSPTGTKNIQYF.

The V call is TRBV9, the J call TRBJ2-5, with TRBD2 matching over 10 bases. The CDR3 consists of 16 residues. V lost 2 bases and J lost 2; bases outside the gene matches: 6. CDR1 SGDLS and CDR2 YYNGEE come from the germline V gene. For the CDR3, the DNA is TGTGCCAGCAGCGTGACGGCAGCGGGGGGGCAAGAGACCCAGTACTTC. Encoded protein: CASSVTAAGGQETQYF.

The chain has TRBV10-3 and TRBJ1-2, with D possibly matching TRBD1 (5 bases). This CDR3 contains 14 residues. With 8 bases removed from V and 8 bases from J, the gap between germline ends came to 21 bases. Germline CDR1 ENHRY, CDR2 SYGVKD. In DNA, the CDR3 is TGTGCCATCCGCTCGGGGGACCTAGGTTTGGGCTACACCTTC. Its protein product is CAIRSGDLGLGYTF.

The chain has TRBV10-3 and TRBJ2-6; 7 bases line up with TRBD1. Germline lookup yields CDR1 ENHRY and CDR2 SYGVKD. The CDR3 totals 16 residues. V dropped 4 bases and J dropped 0; count of bases not matched to a gene: 3. The CDR3 sequence is CAISGQGNSGANVLTF. The CDR3, as DNA: TGTGCCATCAGTGGACAGGGAAACTCTGGGGCCAACGTCCTGACTTTC.

The chain joins TRBV5-4 to TRBJ2-1; possible D gene TRBD1, 5 bases. Trimming stripped 1 base from V and 3 bases from J, with 11 bases between. CDR3 length equals 15 residues. Per germline, CDR1 SGHNT and CDR2 YYREEE (reference sequence). The CDR3 reads CASSLLQGNYNEQFF. The CDR3 region has the DNA TGTGCCAGCAGCTTGTTGCAGGGTAACTACAATGAGCAGTTCTTC.

This chain links TRBV19 with TRBJ1-6; D call uncertain. The CDR3 covers 14 residues. Trimming stripped 6 bases from V and 2 bases from J, with 8 bases between. Germline V gene data show CDR1 as LNHDA and CDR2 as SQIVND (reference sequence). The CDR3 nucleotides read TGTGCCAGTAGGTCAGCAGCCTATAATTCACCCCTCCACTTT. Its translation is CASRSAAYNSPLHF.

The chain is built from TRBV6-1 and TRBJ1-1, with TRBD1 matching over 10 bases. CDR1 is MNHNS and CDR2 is SASEGT in the germline V gene. Trimming took 8 bases from V and 1 from J; bases not matched to a gene: 4. The CDR3 is 14 residues long. Here the CDR3 reads CASGTGDSNTEAFF. For the CDR3, the DNA is TGTGCCAGCGGGACAGGGGACTCGAACACTGAAGCTTTCTTT.

The chain is built from TRBV19 and TRBJ1-5, with a tentative D call TRBD1 (5 bases). With 5 bases removed from V and 7 bases from J, the gap between germline ends came to 12 bases. Looked up from germline, CDR1 is LNHDA and CDR2 is SQIVND (reference sequence). The length of the CDR3 is 13 residues. CDR3 sequence reads: CASSFGARQPQHF. CDR3 in DNA: TGTGCCAGTAGTTTCGGGGCACGCCAGCCCCAGCATTTT.

V gene TRBV7-9 combines with J gene TRBJ1-1; 9 nucleotides align to TRBD1. CDR1 and CDR2 (germline): SEHNR, FQNEAQ (reference sequence). J was trimmed by 6 bases and V by 4 bases; bases with no gene match: 12. The CDR3 totals 16 residues. CDR3 sequence: CASSSRPGQGGSEAFF. The CDR3, as DNA: TGTGCCAGCAGCTCGCGGCCGGGACAGGGCGGCTCTGAAGCTTTCTTT.

The V gene is TRBV9, the J gene TRBJ1-2; 7 bases line up with TRBD1. Unmatched junction bases numbered 6, after V lost 4 bases and J lost 3 bases. Germline CDR1 and CDR2: SGDLS and YYNGEE. The CDR3 is 14 residues long. CDR3 loop: CASSPTGQDYGYTF. The CDR3 DNA follows: TGTGCCAGCAGCCCCACCGGACAGGACTATGGCTACACCTTC.